These 7 T cell receptor beta chains came from one sample sequenced in a study of T cell responses to AZD1222 COVID-19 vaccine. Data came from immunoSEQ multiplex PCR; TCRdb stores just in-frame clones and leaves some out. The table records 90,000 to 120,000 clones, about 90% of them present only once. The source material was peripheral blood, sampled on day 0 of AZD1222 vaccination. All receptors come from an adult in good health.

This chain uses TRBV7-9 with TRBJ1-1; D not resolved. Trimming left V 1 base short and J 5 bases short, with 8 bases between. The CDR3 runs to 13 residues. Per the germline V gene, CDR1 is SEHNR and CDR2 is FQNEAQ (reference sequence). The CDR3 is CASSLGSRTEAFF. The DNA of the CDR3 is TGTGCCAGCAGCTTAGGTTCGCGAACTGAAGCTTTCTTT.

The V gene is TRBV11-2, the J gene TRBJ2-7; D possibly corresponds to TRBD2 (6 bases). The V and J ends lost 2 bases and 2 bases respectively, with 10 bases between them. CDR3 size: 14 residues. Per germline, CDR1 SGHAT and CDR2 FQNNGV. The CDR3 DNA sequence: TGTGCCAGCAGCTTATCCGGGAGACCCTACGAGCAGTACTTC. This gives the protein CASSLSGRPYEQYF.

Comment on this clone: The sample carries other DNA sequences with the same CDR3. The chain employs TRBV25-1 and TRBJ2-3; D gene uncertain. V was cut by 0 bases and J by 8 bases, with 9 bases left in between. In germline, CDR1 is MGHDK, CDR2 SYGVNS. The CDR3 is 13 amino acids. CDR3 sequence (DNA): TGTGCCAGCAGTGAATATGTGGGTGGTACGCAGTATTTT. Amino acid sequence: CASSEYVGGTQYF.

This chain joins TRBV9 and TRBJ1-6, with unresolved D. There are 16 residues in the CDR3. Germline assignment: CDR1 SGDLS and CDR2 YYNGEE. V was cut by 3 bases and J by 0 bases, with 10 bases left in between. CDR3 loop: CASSGEGSSYNSPLHF. CDR3 DNA sequence: TGTGCCAGCAGCGGAGAGGGAAGCTCCTATAATTCACCCCTCCACTTT.

J is TRBJ1-4 and V is TRBV4-1; D is uncertain. This CDR3 contains 16 residues. Trimming pared 3 bases from V and 0 bases from J, leaving 11 bases between. Germline V CDR1 and CDR2: MGHRA, YSYEKL. CDR3 in amino acids: CASSQTTNPTNEKLFF. Written as DNA, the CDR3 is TGCGCCAGCAGCCAGACGACAAATCCAACTAATGAAAAACTGTTTTTT.

V and J are TRBV23-1 and TRBJ1-1; tentative D call: TRBD1 (5 bases). TRBV23-1 is identified as an open reading frame with a role that is uncertain. V was shortened by 2 bases and J by 0 bases, with 7 bases between the two germline ends. The CDR3 covers 14 residues. In nucleotides, the CDR3 is TGCGCCAGCAGTCAAGGACACCTGAACACTGAAGCTTTCTTT. This translates into CASSQGHLNTEAFF.

The rearrangement joins TRBV18 to TRBJ1-2; 7 bases fit TRBD1. There are 13 residues in the CDR3. The V and J ends lost 5 bases and 8 bases, in that order; junction bases with no gene match: 8. The germline V gene has CDR1 KGHSH and CDR2 LQKENI. CDR3 amino acids: CASSNTDRAGYTF. CDR3 DNA: TGTGCCAGCTCAAACACCGACAGGGCGGGCTACACCTTC.